This TCR beta chain originates from a study of early T cells in non-severe SARS-CoV-2 infection. Turning to the study itself: Bulk RNA taken from unsorted whole blood was sequenced, leaving chains unpaired.

The CDR3 covers 13 residues. Germline V CDR1 and CDR2: SQVTM, ANQGSEA. V dropped 2 bases and J dropped 2 bases, with 7 bases sitting between them. Via MiXCR, TCRdb re-called the 5' RACE reads, giving one row per CDR3 protein. The sample has tens of thousands of distinct CDR3 sequences; under 6% are singletons. This clonotype was seen more than once but under ten times. The gene calls are TRBV29-1 and TRBJ1-3; D remains unclear. The specimen sequenced was whole blood. This receptor was taken from an adult who was a healthcare worker with PCR-confirmed SARS-CoV-2 infection or an uninfected control (not recorded which). CDR3 sequence (DNA): TGCAGCGTTGAACTACATACTGGAAACACCATATATTTT. Translation gives CSVELHTGNTIYF. Complete variable domain (other parts from reference TRBV29-1 and TRBJ1-3): SAVISQKPSRDICQRGTSLTIQCQVDSQVTMMFWYRQQPGQSLTLIATANQGSEATYESGFVIDKFPISRPNLTFSTLTVSNMSPEDSSIYLCSVELHTGNTIYFGEGSWLTVV.